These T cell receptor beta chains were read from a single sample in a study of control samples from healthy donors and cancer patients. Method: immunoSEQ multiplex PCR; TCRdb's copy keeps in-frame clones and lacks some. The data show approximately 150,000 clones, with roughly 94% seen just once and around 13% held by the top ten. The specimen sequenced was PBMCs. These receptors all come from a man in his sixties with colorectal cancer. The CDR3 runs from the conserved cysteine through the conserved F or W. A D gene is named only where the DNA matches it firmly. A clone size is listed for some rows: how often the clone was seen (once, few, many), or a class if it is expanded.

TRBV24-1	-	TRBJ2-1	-	CATSDLRQGHEQFF	TGTGCCACCAGTGATTTGCGGCAGGGCCATGAGCAGTTCTTC
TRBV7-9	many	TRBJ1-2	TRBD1	CASSPLSGQGAWYGYTF	TGTGCCAGCAGCCCCCTATCGGGACAGGGGGCGTGGTATGGCTACACCTTC
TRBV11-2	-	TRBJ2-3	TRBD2	CASSTQRGGQMDTQYF	TGTGCCAGCAGCACCCAGCGGGGGGGCCAAATGGATACGCAGTATTTT
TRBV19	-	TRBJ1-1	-	CASSIQEGIRTEAFF	TGTGCCAGTAGTATCCAGGAGGGGATAAGGACTGAAGCTTTCTTT
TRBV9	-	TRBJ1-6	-	CASSVVVGSPLHF	TGTGCCAGCAGCGTAGTCGTGGGCTCACCCCTCCACTTT
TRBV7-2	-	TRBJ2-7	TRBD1	CASSLNRGFSSYEQYF	TGTGCCAGCAGCTTAAACAGGGGTTTTAGCTCCTACGAGCAGTACTTC
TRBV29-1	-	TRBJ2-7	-	CSVEKGSYEQYF	TGCAGCGTTGAAAAAGGGTCCTACGAGCAGTACTTC
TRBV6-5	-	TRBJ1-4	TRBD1	CASSNQGVYEKLFF	TGTGCCAGCAGCAACCAGGGGGTTTATGAAAAACTGTTTTTT
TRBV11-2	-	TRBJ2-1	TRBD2	CASSLDPAGGREQFF	TGTGCCAGCAGCTTAGACCCAGCGGGGGGGCGTGAGCAGTTCTTC
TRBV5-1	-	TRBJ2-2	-	CASSFRQTGNTGELFF	TGCGCCAGCAGCTTTCGCCAGACCGGGAACACCGGGGAGCTGTTTTTT
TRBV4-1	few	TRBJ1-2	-	CASSQGGHDFYGYTF	TGCGCCAGCAGCCAAGGTGGACATGATTTTTATGGCTACACCTTC
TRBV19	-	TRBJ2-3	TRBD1	CASSIRTGITDTQYF	TGTGCCAGTAGTATCAGGACAGGGATCACAGATACGCAGTATTTT
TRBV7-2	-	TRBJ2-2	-	CASSLAGGLRTGELFF	TGTGCCAGCAGCTTAGCGGGGGGACTGAGAACCGGGGAGCTGTTTTTT
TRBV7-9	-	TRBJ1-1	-	CASSENTEAFF	TGTGCCAGCAGCGAGAACACTGAAGCTTTCTTT
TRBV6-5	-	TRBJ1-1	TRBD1	CASSPRGQGAKAFF	TGTGCCAGCAGTCCCCGGGGACAGGGGGCAAAAGCTTTCTTT
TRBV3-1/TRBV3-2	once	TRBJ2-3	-	CASSQRALVSTDTQYF	TGTGCCAGCAGCCAAAGGGCCTTAGTGAGCACAGATACGCAGTATTTT
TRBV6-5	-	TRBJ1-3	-	CASTSQSSGNTIYF	TGTGCCAGCACGTCACAGTCCTCTGGAAACACCATATATTTT
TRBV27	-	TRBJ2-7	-	CASTNSRDSYEQYF	TGTGCCAGCACCAATTCCAGGGACTCCTACGAGCAGTACTTC
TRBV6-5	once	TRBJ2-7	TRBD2	CASSYSKGLAAYEQYF	TGTGCCAGCAGTTACTCTAAAGGACTAGCGGCCTACGAGCAGTACTTC
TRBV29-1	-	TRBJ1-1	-	CSVGNLNTEAFF	TGCAGCGTCGGGAATTTGAACACTGAAGCTTTCTTT
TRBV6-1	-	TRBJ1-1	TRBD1	CASSDGLGQGVTEAFF	TGTGCCAGCAGTGATGGGCTGGGACAGGGTGTTACTGAAGCTTTCTTT
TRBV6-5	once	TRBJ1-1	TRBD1	CASSRTGENTEAFF	TGTGCCAGCAGTCGGACAGGGGAGAACACTGAAGCTTTCTTT
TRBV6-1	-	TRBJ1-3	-	CASSELTSGNTIYF	TGTGCCAGCAGTGAACTCACCTCTGGAAACACCATATATTTT
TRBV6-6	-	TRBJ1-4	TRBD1	CASTKRPGTGQEKLFF	TGTGCCAGTACTAAACGGCCCGGGACAGGGCAAGAAAAACTGTTTTTT
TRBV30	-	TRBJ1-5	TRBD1	CAWRGQGNQPQHF	TGTGCCTGGAGGGGACAGGGGAATCAGCCCCAGCATTTT
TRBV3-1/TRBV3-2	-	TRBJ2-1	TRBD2	CASSSGGSSYNEQFF	TGTGCCAGCAGCAGCGGGGGGAGCTCCTACAATGAGCAGTTCTTC
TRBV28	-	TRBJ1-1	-	CASSFRLDAEAFF	TGTGCCAGCAGTTTTCGTCTGGACGCTGAAGCTTTCTTT
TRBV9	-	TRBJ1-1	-	CASSKSWDTEAFF	TGTGCCAGCAGCAAGTCATGGGACACTGAAGCTTTCTTT
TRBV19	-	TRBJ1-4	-	CASSSGEATNEKLFF	TGTGCCAGTTCCTCAGGGGAGGCAACTAATGAAAAACTGTTTTTT
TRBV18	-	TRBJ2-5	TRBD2	CASSPPSGGAMETQYF	TGTGCCAGCTCACCACCGAGCGGGGGGGCCATGGAGACCCAGTACTTC
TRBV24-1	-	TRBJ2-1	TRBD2	CATSDSAYGLAGGLYNEQFF	TGTGCCACCAGTGATTCCGCCTACGGGCTAGCGGGGGGGCTCTACAATGAGCAGTTCTTC
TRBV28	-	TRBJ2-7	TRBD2	CASRLAGGPYEQYF	TGTGCCAGCAGGCTAGCGGGGGGGCCTTACGAGCAGTACTTC
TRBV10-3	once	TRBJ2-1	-	CAIQAEGSYEQFF	TGTGCCATCCAAGCGGAGGGGAGTTATGAGCAGTTCTTC
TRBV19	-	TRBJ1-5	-	CASSGQGGNQPQHF	TGTGCCAGTTCTGGGCAGGGAGGCAATCAGCCCCAGCATTTT
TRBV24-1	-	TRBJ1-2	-	CATSAGILGDGYTF	TGTGCCACCAGTGCCGGGATTTTAGGAGATGGCTACACCTTC
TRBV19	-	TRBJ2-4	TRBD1	CASSTPGQGWAHQYF	TGTGCCAGTAGTACTCCCGGACAGGGGTGGGCTCATCAGTACTTC
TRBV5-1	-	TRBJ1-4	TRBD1	CASSGGTALNEKLFF	TGCGCCAGCAGCGGGGGGACAGCCCTTAATGAAAAACTGTTTTTT
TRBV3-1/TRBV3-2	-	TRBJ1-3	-	CASSETGIGNTIYF	TGTGCCAGCAGCGAAACAGGGATCGGAAACACCATATATTTT
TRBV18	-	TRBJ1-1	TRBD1	CASSPRDRPNTEAFF	TGTGCCAGCTCGCCCCGGGACAGGCCGAACACTGAAGCTTTCTTT
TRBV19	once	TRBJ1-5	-	CASSVGTQPQHF	TGTGCCAGTAGTGTTGGGACCCAGCCCCAGCATTTT
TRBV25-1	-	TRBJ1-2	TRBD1	CASSERLAGTGGSGGYTF	TGTGCCAGCAGTGAACGTCTCGCCGGGACAGGGGGCAGCGGTGGCTACACCTTC
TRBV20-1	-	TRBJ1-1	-	CSADSQAEAFF	TGCAGTGCTGACTCGCAGGCTGAAGCTTTCTTT
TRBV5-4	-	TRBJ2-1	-	CASSLYTGSKSNEQFF	TGTGCCAGCAGCTTGTACACAGGCTCAAAGTCCAATGAGCAGTTCTTC